These T cell receptor beta chains were read from a single sample in a study of T cells after yellow fever vaccination. TCRdb reanalysed the 5' RACE reads using MiXCR and keeps one entry per CDR3 protein. Among about 310,000 distinct CDR3 sequences listed, roughly 3.5% were seen once. The material was PBMCs, obtained on the day of the yellow fever booster vaccination. The source of these receptors is a man in his late teens or twenties who received the YFV17D yellow fever vaccine. Each CDR3 is given with its conserved first and last residue. D genes are given only for firm matches. Expanded clones get a size class; other rows say once, few or many, or leave the size out.

cdr3_aa cdr3_nt d_call j_call clone_size v_call
CASSPGWAPRDEQFF TGTGCCAGCAGCCCCGGGTGGGCTCCTCGAGATGAGCAGTTCTTC NA TRBJ2-1 few TRBV7-2
CASKESSYNEQFF TGTGCCAGCAAAGAGAGCTCCTACAATGAGCAGTTCTTC NA TRBJ2-1 many TRBV6-2/TRBV6-3
CASSPWGGGHQETQYF TGTGCCAGCAGCCCGTGGGGCGGGGGGCACCAAGAGACCCAGTACTTC TRBD2 TRBJ2-5 many TRBV5-5
CASSLEGLAGEQYF TGTGCCAGCAGCTTAGAGGGACTAGCGGGGGAGCAGTACTTC TRBD2 TRBJ2-7 many TRBV7-9
CASSPTSGGSSYNEQFF TGTGCCAGCAGCCCGACTAGCGGGGGCTCCTCCTACAATGAGCAGTTCTTC TRBD2 TRBJ2-1 many TRBV7-2
CASSLRLAGGTDTQYF TGTGCCAGCAGTTTGCGGCTAGCGGGGGGGACAGATACGCAGTATTTT TRBD2 TRBJ2-3 many TRBV28
CASSFVGPSIAGNTIYF TGCGCCAGCAGCTTTGTCGGACCTTCAATCGCTGGAAACACCATATATTTT NA TRBJ1-3 NA TRBV5-1
CASSLRSATGDVVETQYF TGCGCCAGCAGCCTACGATCCGCAACAGGGGATGTGGTGGAGACCCAGTACTTC TRBD1 TRBJ2-5 many TRBV4-1
CASSKVVGTGLYQETQYF TGTGCCAGCAGCAAAGTTGTGGGGACAGGACTCTACCAAGAGACCCAGTACTTC NA TRBJ2-5 few TRBV21-1
CASSQDRGGRTEAFF TGTGCCAGCTCACAGGACAGGGGGGGACGGACTGAAGCTTTCTTT TRBD1 TRBJ1-1 few TRBV18
CASQRVGGGPPYNEQFF TGTGCCAGCCAAAGAGTGGGGGGGGGTCCCCCCTACAATGAGCAGTTCTTC TRBD2 TRBJ2-1 few TRBV7-9
CASSLPGRRQYF TGTGCCAGCAGTTTACCGGGCCGACGGCAGTACTTC NA TRBJ2-7 NA TRBV6-5
CASSPSWGSNEQFF TGTGCCAGCTCACCGTCCTGGGGGTCCAATGAGCAGTTCTTC NA TRBJ2-1 few TRBV18
CASSYSRGGTGYTF TGTGCCAGCAGTTACTCGAGGGGCGGGACGGGCTACACCTTC NA TRBJ1-2 few TRBV6-5
CASRKGSGGTAYEQYF TGTGCCAGCAGGAAGGGTTCAGGGGGGACGGCCTACGAGCAGTACTTC NA TRBJ2-7 few TRBV27
CATRRKGAQEETQYF TGTGCCACCCGGCGAAAGGGGGCTCAGGAGGAGACCCAGTACTTC TRBD1 TRBJ2-5 many TRBV10-3
CASSFTNTEAFF TGTGCCAGCAGTTTTACGAACACTGAAGCTTTCTTT NA TRBJ1-1 NA TRBV6-6
CASSLIPGQGVREQFF TGCGCCAGCAGCTTGATACCGGGACAGGGGGTCAGGGAGCAGTTCTTC TRBD1 TRBJ2-1 NA TRBV5-1
CASSYGRTTGELFF TGTGCCAGCAGTTACGGGAGGACCACCGGGGAGCTGTTTTTT NA TRBJ2-2 NA TRBV6-5
CASNPGLAVGELFF TGTGCCAGCAACCCTGGACTAGCGGTCGGGGAGCTGTTTTTT TRBD2 TRBJ2-2 many TRBV11-1
CASSLGGRGSYNSPLHF TGTGCCAGCAGCTTAGGGGGCAGGGGATCCTATAATTCACCCCTCCACTTT NA TRBJ1-6 many TRBV7-9
CASSSTTGGTDTQYF TGTGCCAGCTCATCCACGACAGGAGGCACAGATACGCAGTATTTT NA TRBJ2-3 many TRBV18
CSAPGTGGGYTF TGCAGTGCCCCCGGGACAGGGGGCGGCTACACCTTC TRBD1 TRBJ1-2 few TRBV20-1
CASSHRHYSGNTIYF TGCGCCAGCAGCCACCGACACTACTCTGGAAACACCATATATTTT NA TRBJ1-3 many TRBV4-1
CASSLSPGGTDTQYF TGTGCCAGCAGCCTTTCCCCCGGGGGTACAGATACGCAGTATTTT NA TRBJ2-3 few TRBV4-2
CASGYDRPGEETQYF TGTGCCAGCGGCTACGACAGGCCTGGGGAAGAGACCCAGTACTTC NA TRBJ2-5 many TRBV12-3/TRBV12-4
CASMIGPKETQYF TGTGCCAGCATGATTGGGCCCAAGGAGACCCAGTACTTC NA TRBJ2-5 many TRBV12-3/TRBV12-4
CASSQGLAGPYEQYF TGCGCCAGCAGCCAGGGACTAGCGGGACCCTACGAGCAGTACTTC TRBD2 TRBJ2-7 NA TRBV4-3
CASSPGSSSWGYTF TGCGCCAGCAGCCCGGGGTCTTCCTCTTGGGGCTACACCTTC NA TRBJ1-2 NA TRBV4-1
CASSDGAQAENYGYTF TGCGCCAGCAGCGACGGGGCGCAAGCGGAAAACTATGGCTACACCTTC NA TRBJ1-2 NA TRBV5-1
CASSRSTPGTGGYNEQFF TGTGCCAGCAGCCGATCCACCCCCGGGACAGGGGGTTACAATGAGCAGTTCTTC TRBD1 TRBJ2-1 few TRBV7-2
CATRTGHEQFF TGTGCCACCAGGACAGGGCACGAGCAGTTCTTC TRBD1 TRBJ2-1 many TRBV27
CASSGTGTSGYNEQFF TGTGCCAGCAGCGGCACCGGGACTAGCGGTTACAATGAGCAGTTCTTC TRBD2 TRBJ2-1 few TRBV7-2
CASSFQPGGTEAFF TGTGCCAGCAGCTTCCAGCCGGGGGGGACTGAAGCTTTCTTT NA TRBJ1-1 NA TRBV11-2
CASSLKQDRGFIQYF TGTGCCAGCAGCTTAAAACAGGACCGGGGATTCATTCAGTACTTC NA TRBJ2-4 many TRBV7-3
CASSLGGTQNIQYF TGTGCCAGCAGCTTAGGGGGAACCCAAAACATTCAGTACTTC NA TRBJ2-4 few TRBV7-2
CASSLSPSGPDQPQHF TGTGCCAGCAGCTTAAGTCCCTCCGGGCCCGATCAGCCCCAGCATTTT NA TRBJ1-5 many TRBV7-9
CASSRGTGNEKLFF TGTGCCAGCAGCCGGGGGACAGGGAATGAAAAACTGTTTTTT TRBD1 TRBJ1-4 many TRBV7-9
CAISGSEDTGELFF TGTGCCATCAGTGGGTCAGAAGACACCGGGGAGCTGTTTTTT NA TRBJ2-2 many TRBV10-3
CASSLRAGLSQKLFF TGTGCCAGCAGCTTAAGGGCAGGGCTTTCCCAAAAACTGTTTTTT NA TRBJ1-4 few TRBV13
CASGRWVPQYF TGCGCCAGCGGGCGATGGGTCCCCCAGTACTTC NA TRBJ2-5 many TRBV10-2
CASSEVGGETQYF TGTGCCAGCAGTGAAGTGGGAGGGGAGACCCAGTACTTC TRBD2 TRBJ2-5 many TRBV6-1
CASFGGGRGGISYNEQFF TGCGCCAGCTTCGGCGGCGGGAGGGGGGGCATCTCCTACAATGAGCAGTTCTTC TRBD2 TRBJ2-1 NA TRBV5-1
CASSPTGGRGTEAFF TGCGCCAGCAGCCCGACGGGGGGTAGGGGCACTGAAGCTTTCTTT NA TRBJ1-1 many TRBV4-1
CSARTGLAGVNEQFF TGCAGTGCCCGTACCGGACTAGCGGGGGTCAATGAGCAGTTCTTC TRBD2 TRBJ2-1 NA TRBV20-1
CASSLALRGASTDTQYF TGTGCCAGCAGCTTAGCGCTGCGGGGGGCCTCCACAGATACGCAGTATTTT TRBD2 TRBJ2-3 few TRBV7-6
CASSRQGGLAETQYF TGTGCCAGCAGTCGTCAGGGTGGGTTAGCAGAGACCCAGTACTTC NA TRBJ2-5 many TRBV12-3/TRBV12-4
CAIRGQGDQPQHF TGTGCCATCAGGGGACAGGGCGATCAGCCCCAGCATTTT TRBD1 TRBJ1-5 many TRBV10-3
CASSQKSGAPRGNIQYF TGTGCCAGCAGCCAAAAGTCCGGGGCCCCTCGGGGAAACATTCAGTACTTC NA TRBJ2-4 NA TRBV3-1
CSAASGGAGVKTQYF TGCAGTGCGGCTAGCGGGGGGGCCGGGGTAAAGACCCAGTACTTC TRBD2 TRBJ2-5 NA TRBV20-1